This TCR beta chain was obtained from a study of control samples from healthy donors and cancer patients (TCRdb year 2020). From the germline V gene, CDR1 is SGHTA and CDR2 is FQGTGA. Trimming costs V 5 bases and J 5 bases, and their ends lie 11 bases apart. Measured from the cysteine to the phenylalanine, the CDR3 is 13 residues long. CDR3 DNA only is kept here, 39 bases in frame from base 1. Remarks on this clone: Which antigen it targets is not known. No base quality information exists; no much larger clone differs at one position.

The library was prepared using the immunoSEQ multiplex PCR assay. Held by TCRdb, this immuneACCESS table contains in-frame sequences only and omits some clones. Under half of the omission traces to an unresolved V gene where checked; the cause of the rest is unknown. This sample holds 150,000 or so clones; 70% to 90% were observed only once. The top ten clonotypes cover more than 10% of the sample. The chain employs TRBV7-3 and TRBJ2-3; the D gene cannot be named for sure. The TCR sequence derives from a man between 25 and 39 years old in good health. Sequenced material: blood. The DNA is as follows: TGTGCCAGCAGCCCAGACCTGGAAGATACGCAGTATTTT. Translated, this is CASSPDLEDTQYF.